These 21 T cell receptor beta chains came from one sample sequenced in a study of T cells after yellow fever vaccination. TCRdb reprocessed the 5' RACE reads via MiXCR and lists one record per CDR3 protein. This sample has more than 95,000 distinct CDR3 sequences, with more than 6.5% found just once. Source: CD4+ T cells sorted from PBMCs, taken 10 to 11 days after the first yellow fever vaccination. The source of these receptors is a man aged 18-30 years who received the YFV17D yellow fever vaccine.

Many counts were recorded for this clonotype. This chain joins TRBV15 and TRBJ2-7; 8 positions agree with TRBD2. The V gene end was trimmed by 3 bases and the J gene end by 3 bases; junction bases not matched to a gene: 10. Germline loops: CDR1 LNHNV, CDR2 YYDKDF (reference sequence). This CDR3 is built from 16 residues. CDR3 in DNA: TGTGCCACCAGCAGGCCCGGCGGCGGGGGGATCTACGAGCAGTACTTC. Translation gives CATSRPGGGGIYEQYF.

This clonotype was recorded at least ten times. The chain links TRBV7-9 to TRBJ2-4; D tentatively reads TRBD1 or TRBD2 (5 bases each). The CDR3 consists of 14 residues. Germline V CDR1 and CDR2: SEHNR, FQNEAQ (reference sequence). Trimming removed 1 base at V and 2 bases at J, with 6 bases between. Here the CDR3 DNA reads TGTGCCAGCAGCTTAGGGGGGTCCAAAAACATTCAGTACTTC. It encodes CASSLGGSKNIQYF.

At least ten counts were recorded for this clonotype. The CDR3 DNA reads TGCGGGTTAATCGGGCTAGCGGAACCTCAAGAGACCCAGTACTTC. It yields the protein CGLIGLAEPQETQYF. V usage is TRBV20-1 and J usage is TRBJ2-5; 7 nucleotides align to TRBD2. The CDR3 covers 15 residues. Germline lookup yields CDR1 DFQATT and CDR2 SNEGSKA (reference sequence).

This clonotype was recorded many times. The chain uses TRBV19 and TRBJ1-1; tentatively, D is TRBD1 (5 bases). Germline CDR1 reads LNHDA; CDR2 reads SQIVND (reference sequence). The CDR3 totals 14 residues. The V and J ends lost 7 bases and 4 bases respectively, with 16 bases between them. The DNA of the CDR3 is TGTGCCAGTACTCCCCTAGACAGAGCCACTGAAGCTTTCTTT. Protein sequence: CASTPLDRATEAFF.

The rearrangement links TRBV29-1 to TRBJ2-7; TRBD1 matches 8 bases. This CDR3 spans 12 amino acids. CDR1 and CDR2 from the germline V gene are SQVTM and ANQGSEA. The J segment lost 7 bases and the V segment lost 6 bases, leaving 8 bases of the junction unmatched. As DNA, the CDR3 is TGCAGCGTGGCGACAGGGGATGAAGAGCAGTACTTC. This translates into CSVATGDEEQYF.

The chain links TRBV6-5 to TRBJ2-3; TRBD1 agrees at 12 bases. The germline CDR1 and CDR2 sequences are MNHEY and SVGAGI. J gave up 4 bases and V 3 bases, and 14 bases lay outside the gene matches. The CDR3 length is 19 residues. This CDR3 reads CASSYSGTGGLGRADTQYF. DNA for the CDR3: TGTGCCAGCAGTTATTCCGGGACAGGGGGCCTCGGGCGGGCAGATACGCAGTATTTT.

This clonotype was seen repeatedly, ten times or more. The chain is built from TRBV7-2 and TRBJ2-5, with TRBD2 identical over 8 bases. The CDR3 extends over 14 amino acids. J gave up 3 bases and V 5 bases, and 5 bases lay outside the gene matches. Germline-derived CDR1 and CDR2 are SGHTA and FQGNSA. The CDR3 DNA reads as TGTGCCAGCAGCACGGAACTAGCGGAAGAGACCCAGTACTTC. Its protein product is CASSTELAEETQYF.

The sample holds many counts of this clonotype. V usage is TRBV5-8 and J usage is TRBJ2-1, with 9 nucleotides matching TRBD2. Losses at the gene ends were 4 bases for V and 6 bases for J; bases not matched to a gene: 8. The germline V gene has CDR1 SGHTS and CDR2 YDEGEE. CDR3 length equals 15 residues. The DNA for the CDR3 is TGTGCCAGCAGCACTCTAGCGGGGCGGGGCAATGAGCAGTTCTTC. This translates into CASSTLAGRGNEQFF.

The chain recombines TRBV9 with TRBJ2-3; D is ambiguous. The CDR3 has 13 residues. V was shortened by 0 bases and J by 5 bases, with 7 bases between the two germline ends. Per the germline V gene, CDR1 is SGDLS and CDR2 is YYNGEE. CDR3 sequence: CASSVASLDTQYF. CDR3 nucleotide sequence: TGTGCCAGCAGCGTAGCCAGCTTAGATACGCAGTATTTT.

This clonotype was seen many times. V usage is TRBV18 and J usage is TRBJ2-3; 7 bases agree with TRBD1. The CDR3 consists of 15 residues. The V segment lost 4 bases and the J segment 2 bases; nucleotides outside the gene matches: 6. The germline CDR1 and CDR2 sequences are KGHSH and LQKENI. This CDR3 reads CASSQSQGDTDTQYF. The CDR3 bases are TGTGCCAGCTCACAGTCGCAGGGGGACACAGATACGCAGTATTTT.

There are many counts of this clonotype. V and J are TRBV28 and TRBJ2-7; a possible D gene is TRBD2 (5 bases). CDR3 size: 14 residues. V was clipped by 6 bases and J by 6 bases, with 18 bases between them. In germline, CDR1 is MDHEN, CDR2 SYDVKM. CDR3 nucleotide sequence: TGTGCCAGCAGCCAAGTAGGACTCTCCGCCGAGCAGTACGTC. Translating gives CASSQVGLSAEQYV.

This clonotype was seen a few times. This chain uses TRBV12-3 or TRBV12-4 with TRBJ1-5; D is ambiguous. The CDR3 has 11 amino acids. Trimming took 3 bases from V and 6 from J, leaving 3 bases between them. The CDR3 DNA reads TGTGCCAGCAGTTTGGGTCAGCCCCAGCATTTT. It codes for CASSLGQPQHF.

This clonotype has at least ten counts. The chain combines TRBV2 with TRBJ2-5; D gene ambiguous. The CDR3 consists of 14 residues. Looked up from germline, CDR1 is SNHLY and CDR2 is FYNNEI. Trimming took 8 bases from V and 2 from J, leaving 15 bases between them. Here the CDR3 DNA reads TGTGCCAGCCCCGAAGGGATCAGACAAGAGACCCAGTACTTC. The encoded protein is CASPEGIRQETQYF.

This clonotype was observed at least ten times. The chain recombines TRBV7-8 with TRBJ2-2, with 9 nucleotides matching TRBD1. In germline, CDR1 is SGHVS, CDR2 FQNEAQ. J lost 1 base, V lost 5 bases, and 8 bases had no gene match. The CDR3 is 17 residues long. CDR3 amino acids: CASSLPGQGKNTGELFF. CDR3 DNA sequence: TGTGCCAGCAGCCTACCGGGACAGGGAAAGAACACCGGGGAGCTGTTTTTT.

This clonotype has a count of ten or more. The chain employs TRBV7-2 and TRBJ1-2; maybe TRBD1 (6 bases). Germline V lookup: CDR1 SGHTA, CDR2 FQGNSA. The length of the CDR3 is 15 residues. V lost 4 bases to trimming and J lost 5 bases, with 17 bases between them. The chain's CDR3 is CASSYRGGPAYGYTF. The CDR3 DNA sequence: TGTGCCAGCAGCTACCGGGGGGGGCCGGCATATGGCTACACCTTC.

The sample holds many counts of this clonotype. J is TRBJ2-2 and V is TRBV29-1; 9 bases are a match to TRBD1. Germline CDR1 is SQVTM and CDR2 is ANQGSEA. Losses at the gene ends were 7 bases for V and 2 bases for J; bases not matched to a gene: 2. This CDR3 is built from 13 residues. The CDR3 here is CSAGQGNTGELFF. Here the CDR3 DNA reads TGCAGCGCGGGACAGGGCAACACCGGGGAGCTGTTTTTT.

The genes are TRBV2 and TRBJ1-6; D may be TRBD1 (5 bases). The CDR3 contains 14 residues. Looked up from germline, CDR1 is SNHLY and CDR2 is FYNNEI. V lost 1 base, J lost 5 bases, and 6 bases lay in between. Here the CDR3 reads CASSEVGDNSPLHF. The CDR3 bases are TGTGCCAGCAGTGAAGTAGGGGATAATTCACCCCTCCACTTT.

This clonotype was seen many times. The chain uses TRBV9 and TRBJ2-2; 8 positions agree with TRBD2. Germline assignment: CDR1 SGDLS and CDR2 YYNGEE. The CDR3 spans 16 residues. The V and J ends lost 0 bases and 0 bases, in that order; junction bases with no gene match: 1. The CDR3 region is CASSVDGGANTGELFF. The CDR3 nucleotides are TGTGCCAGCAGCGTAGACGGGGGGGCGAACACCGGGGAGCTGTTTTTT.

The chain uses TRBV7-2 and TRBJ2-5; D is unclear. CDR3 length: 12 amino acids. Germline V gene sequence: CDR1 SGHTA, CDR2 FQGNSA. V lost 10 bases to trimming and J lost 0 bases, with 9 bases between them. The CDR3 loop reads CAIGSYQETQYF. DNA for the CDR3: TGTGCCATTGGTAGTTACCAAGAGACCCAGTACTTC.

This clonotype was recorded many times. This sequence joins TRBV23-1 and TRBJ2-4, with 7 nucleotides matching TRBD1. TRBV23-1 is annotated as an ORF whose role is uncertain. This CDR3 contains 18 residues. Trimming removed 4 bases from V and 0 bases from J; junction bases left unmatched: 12. CDR3 region: CASSLGQALIVAKNIQYF. The CDR3 DNA sequence: TGCGCCAGCAGTCTTGGACAGGCCCTGATTGTAGCCAAAAACATTCAGTACTTC.

In this sample, this clonotype turned up many times. The V call is TRBV20-1, the J call TRBJ2-5, with D tentatively TRBD1 (6 bases). The CDR3 consists of 12 residues. CDR1 is DFQATT, CDR2 SNEGSKA, per germline (reference sequence). Trimming cost V 3 bases and J 5 bases, with 10 bases left between them. CDR3 protein: CSARGAAETQYF. CDR3 coding DNA: TGCAGTGCTAGGGGGGCCGCGGAGACCCAGTACTTC.